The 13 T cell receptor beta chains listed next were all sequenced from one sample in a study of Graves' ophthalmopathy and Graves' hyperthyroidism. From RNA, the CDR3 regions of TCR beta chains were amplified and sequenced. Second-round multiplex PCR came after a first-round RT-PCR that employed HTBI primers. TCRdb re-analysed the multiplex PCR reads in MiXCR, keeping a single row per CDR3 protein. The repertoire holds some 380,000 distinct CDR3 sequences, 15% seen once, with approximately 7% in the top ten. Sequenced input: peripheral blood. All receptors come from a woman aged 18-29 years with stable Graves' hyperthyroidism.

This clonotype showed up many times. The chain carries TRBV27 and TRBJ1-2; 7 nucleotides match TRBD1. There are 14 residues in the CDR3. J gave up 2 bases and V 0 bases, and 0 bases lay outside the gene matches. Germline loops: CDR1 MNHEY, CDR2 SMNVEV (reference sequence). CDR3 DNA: TGTGCCAGCAGTTTATCGACAGGGAACTATGGCTACACCTTC. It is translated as CASSLSTGNYGYTF.

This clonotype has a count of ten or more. As DNA, the CDR3 is TGTGCCAGCAGTTACCCCGACAGGGCGGTAGGTCGTGACTATGGCTACACCTTC. Protein product: CASSYPDRAVGRDYGYTF. The chain couples TRBV6-2 or TRBV6-3 to TRBJ1-2, with 7 positions matching TRBD1. V was pared by 2 bases and J by 3 bases, with 15 bases of the junction left unmatched. This CDR3 contains 18 residues. CDR1 MNHEY and CDR2 SVGEGT come from the germline V gene.

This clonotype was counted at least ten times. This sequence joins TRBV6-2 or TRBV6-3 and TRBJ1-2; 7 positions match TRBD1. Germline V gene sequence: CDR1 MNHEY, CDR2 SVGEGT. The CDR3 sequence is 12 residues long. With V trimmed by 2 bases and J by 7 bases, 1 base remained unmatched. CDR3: CASSYGTAGYTF. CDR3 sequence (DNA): TGTGCCAGCAGTTACGGGACAGCTGGCTACACCTTC.

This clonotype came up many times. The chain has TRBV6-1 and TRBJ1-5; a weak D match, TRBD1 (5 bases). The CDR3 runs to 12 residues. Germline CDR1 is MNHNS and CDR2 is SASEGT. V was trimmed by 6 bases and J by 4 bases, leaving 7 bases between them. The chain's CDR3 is CASREGNQPQHF. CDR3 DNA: TGTGCCAGCAGGGAGGGGAATCAGCCCCAGCATTTT.

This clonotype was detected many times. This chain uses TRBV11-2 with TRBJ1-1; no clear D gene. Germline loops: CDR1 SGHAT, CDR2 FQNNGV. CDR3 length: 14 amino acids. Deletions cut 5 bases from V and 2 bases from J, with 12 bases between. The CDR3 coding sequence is TGTGCCAGCAGCCCCCCGTGGAGTAACACTGAAGCTTTCTTT. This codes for CASSPPWSNTEAFF.

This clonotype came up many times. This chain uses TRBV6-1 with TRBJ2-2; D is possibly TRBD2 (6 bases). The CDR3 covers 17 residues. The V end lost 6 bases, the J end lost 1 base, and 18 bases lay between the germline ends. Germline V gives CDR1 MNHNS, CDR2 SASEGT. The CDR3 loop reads CASRSSPGLLNTGELFF. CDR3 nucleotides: TGTGCCAGCAGATCTTCTCCGGGACTCCTGAACACCGGGGAGCTGTTTTTT.

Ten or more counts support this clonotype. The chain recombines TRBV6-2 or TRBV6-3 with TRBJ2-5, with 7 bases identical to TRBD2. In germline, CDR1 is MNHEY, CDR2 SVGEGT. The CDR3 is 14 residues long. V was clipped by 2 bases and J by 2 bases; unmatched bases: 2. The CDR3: CASSYLADQETQYF. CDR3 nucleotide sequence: TGTGCCAGCAGTTACCTAGCGGATCAAGAGACCCAGTACTTC.

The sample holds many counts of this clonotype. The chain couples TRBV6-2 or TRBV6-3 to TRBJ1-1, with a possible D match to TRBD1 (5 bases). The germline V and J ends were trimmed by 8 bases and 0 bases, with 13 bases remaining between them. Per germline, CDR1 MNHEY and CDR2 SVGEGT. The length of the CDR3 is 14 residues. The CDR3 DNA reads TGTGCCAGCGGACCTGGGGGAATGAACACTGAAGCTTTCTTT. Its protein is CASGPGGMNTEAFF.

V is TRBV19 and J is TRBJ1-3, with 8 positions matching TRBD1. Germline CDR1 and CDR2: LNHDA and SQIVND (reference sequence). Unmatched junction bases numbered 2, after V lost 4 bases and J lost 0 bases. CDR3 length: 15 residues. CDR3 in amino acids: CASSNTGGSGNTIYF. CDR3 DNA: TGTGCCAGTAGTAACACAGGGGGCTCTGGAAACACCATATATTTT.

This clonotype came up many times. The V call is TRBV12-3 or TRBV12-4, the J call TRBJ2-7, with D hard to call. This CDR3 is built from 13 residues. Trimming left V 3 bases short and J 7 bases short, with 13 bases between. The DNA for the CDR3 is TGTGCCAGCAGTTTCCAGCGTCCCTCTGAGCAGTACTTC. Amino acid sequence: CASSFQRPSEQYF.

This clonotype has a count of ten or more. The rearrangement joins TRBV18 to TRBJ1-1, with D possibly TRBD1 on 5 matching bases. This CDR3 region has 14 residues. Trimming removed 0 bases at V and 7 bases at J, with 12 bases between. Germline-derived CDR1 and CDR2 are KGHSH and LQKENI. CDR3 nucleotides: TGTGCCAGCTCACCACCGACGGGACGGTTTGAAGCTTTCTTT. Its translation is CASSPPTGRFEAFF.

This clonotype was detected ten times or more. The CDR3 region is CASSLPRGSGNTIYF. CDR3 bases: TGTGCCAGTAGCCTTCCCAGGGGGTCTGGAAACACCATATATTTT. This chain uses TRBV19 with TRBJ1-3; the match to TRBD1 covers 7 bases. The CDR3 is 15 residues long. Germline-derived CDR1 and CDR2 are LNHDA and SQIVND (reference sequence). V lost 6 bases to trimming and J lost 1 base; unmatched junction nucleotides: 6.

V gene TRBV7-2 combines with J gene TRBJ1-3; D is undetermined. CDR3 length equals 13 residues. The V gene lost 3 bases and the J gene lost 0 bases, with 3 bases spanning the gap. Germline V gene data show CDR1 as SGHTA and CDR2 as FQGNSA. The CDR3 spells CASSLFSGNTIYF. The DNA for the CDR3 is TGTGCCAGCAGCTTGTTCTCTGGAAACACCATATATTTT.